The 18 T cell receptor beta chains listed next were all sequenced from one sample in a study of identical twins (dated by TCRdb to between 2015 and 2016). Library construction relied on 5' RACE. This sample was sequenced with an Illumina HiSeq 2000. In TCRdb, the public reads were trimmed at Q25 with fastp and aligned with MiXCR, with productive beta chains retained. Under each unique CDR3 protein, matching rows form one entry showing the most common genes and DNA. In this sample the table shows approximately 890,000 distinct CDR3 sequences, roughly an eighth of which occur a single time. The ten largest clones represent roughly 1.5% of the sample. This same sample was also part of a study on yellow fever vaccine responses in identical twins.

The material sequenced was PBMCs. These TCRs come from a woman aged 18-29 years in good health.

This clonotype was seen a few times. The chain's CDR3 is CASSATTGNNEKLFF. CDR3 nucleotides: TGCGCCAGCAGCGCCACGACAGGGAATAATGAAAAACTGTTTTTT. V usage is TRBV5-1 and J usage is TRBJ1-4, with 7 bases identical to TRBD1. This CDR3 is built from 15 residues. J was trimmed by 4 bases and V by 4 bases; bases with no gene match: 7. Germline CDR1 reads SGHRS; CDR2 reads YFSETQ.

This clonotype was recorded at least ten times. The chain links TRBV25-1 to TRBJ1-3; 8 bases map to TRBD1. Germline CDR1 MGHDK, CDR2 SYGVNS. This CDR3 has 14 residues. Germline trimming cut 5 bases from V and 3 bases from J; bases unmatched to any gene: 3. CDR3 residues: CASSSGGGGNTIYF. As DNA, the CDR3 is TGTGCCAGCAGTTCAGGGGGCGGTGGAAACACCATATATTTT. The whole variable domain, filled in from reference TRBV25-1 and TRBJ1-3, reads EADIYQTPRYLVIGTGKKITLECSQTMGHDKMYWYQQDPGMELHLIHYSYGVNSTEKGDLSSESTVSRIRTEHFPLTLESARPSHTSQYLCASSSGGGGNTIYFGEGSWLTVV.

This clonotype was recorded a few times. The chain carries TRBV12-3 or TRBV12-4 and TRBJ2-7; the D call may be TRBD1 or TRBD2 (6 bases each). With 3 bases removed from V and 3 bases from J, the gap between germline ends came to 15 bases. The CDR3 sequence is 15 residues long. In DNA form, the CDR3 reads TGTGCCAGCAGTTTGGGGGGCTCCAGGGGCTACGAGCAGTACTTC. It specifies CASSLGGSRGYEQYF.

A few counts support this clonotype. The chain carries TRBV7-3 and TRBJ2-3, with TRBD2 as a possible D gene (5 bases). Germline CDR1 and CDR2: SGHTA and FQGTGA. The V end was cut by 5 bases, the J end by 7 bases, with 16 bases between. The CDR3 has 14 residues. CDR3 DNA: TGTGCCAGCAGCGCGGGCCCCTCGGGATATACGCAGTATTTT. This translates into CASSAGPSGYTQYF.

This clonotype occurred a few times. This chain connects TRBV20-1 to TRBJ2-1, with 12 bases identical to TRBD2. The CDR3 consists of 16 residues. Germline values: CDR1 DFQATT, CDR2 SNEGSKA (reference sequence). Trimming at V came to 6 bases and at J to 7 bases, leaving 13 bases not matched to a gene. CDR3 loop: CSADEASGRAGNEQFF. The CDR3 nucleotides read TGCAGTGCAGATGAGGCTAGCGGGAGGGCCGGGAATGAGCAGTTCTTC.

The rearrangement uses TRBV10-3 and TRBJ1-1; 9 positions agree with TRBD1. Looked up from germline, CDR1 is ENHRY and CDR2 is SYGVKD. Germline trimming cut 10 bases from V and 3 bases from J; bases unmatched to any gene: 9. This CDR3 is built from 14 residues. The DNA for the CDR3 is TGTGCCAGCCGGAGTCGGACAGGGGACACTGAAGCTTTCTTT. Translation gives CASRSRTGDTEAFF.

This clonotype came up a few times. The rearrangement joins TRBV29-1 to TRBJ1-1, with D possibly TRBD1 on 5 matching bases. The CDR3 loop spans 11 amino acids. CDR1 SQVTM and CDR2 ANQGSEA come from the germline V gene. This CDR3 is CTSGDGTEAFF. CDR3 coding DNA: TGCACCTCGGGGGATGGGACTGAAGCTTTCTTT.

The chain employs TRBV19 and TRBJ1-3, with D perhaps matching TRBD1 (5 bases). In germline, CDR1 is LNHDA, CDR2 SQIVND (reference sequence). This CDR3 region has 15 residues. V gave up 7 bases and J gave up 3 bases, with 16 bases separating them. Here the CDR3 reads CASTVGGAIGNTIYF. For the CDR3, the DNA is TGTGCCAGTACCGTTGGAGGGGCTATTGGAAACACCATATATTTT.

This clonotype was counted only a few times. The rearrangement uses TRBV29-1 and TRBJ2-1, with TRBD1 identical over 8 bases. J lost 7 bases, V lost 7 bases, and 6 bases had no gene match. Germline CDR1 reads SQVTM; CDR2 reads ANQGSEA. The length of the CDR3 is 12 residues. CDR3 sequence (DNA): TGCAGCGGCGGGACAGGAGGTAATGAGCAGTTCTTC. Translated, it gives CSGGTGGNEQFF.

This clonotype was observed a few times. The J gene is TRBJ2-5, the V gene TRBV28; no reliable D call. The CDR3 loop spans 11 amino acids. Per the germline V gene, CDR1 is MDHEN and CDR2 is SYDVKM. The germline V and J ends were trimmed by 5 bases and 8 bases, with 9 bases remaining between them. This CDR3 is CASSPPPTQYF. As DNA, the CDR3 is TGTGCCAGCAGTCCCCCACCCACCCAGTACTTC.

The gene calls are TRBV20-1 and TRBJ2-1, with 13 bases matching TRBD2. CDR3 size: 17 residues. V dropped 7 bases and J dropped 0; count of bases not matched to a gene: 9. Looked up from germline, CDR1 is DFQATT and CDR2 is SNEGSKA (reference sequence). The CDR3 region is CSGQGLAGALSYNEQFF. CDR3 DNA: TGCAGTGGTCAAGGACTAGCGGGAGCCCTCTCCTACAATGAGCAGTTCTTC.

The V and J genes are TRBV5-1 and TRBJ2-1; TRBD1 matches at 9 bases. V gave up 3 bases and J gave up 4 bases; unmatched junction bases: 5. In germline, CDR1 is SGHRS, CDR2 YFSETQ. This CDR3 contains 15 residues. CDR3 sequence (DNA): TGCGCCAGCAGCTCCCGGGACAGGGTGTACAATGAGCAGTTCTTC. Translated, it gives CASSSRDRVYNEQFF.

A few counts support this clonotype. The chain uses TRBV5-5 and TRBJ2-5; no firm D call. Trimming took off 0 bases at V and 7 bases at J, with 10 bases between the two ends. The length of the CDR3 is 13 residues. Germline V gene lookup returns CDR1 SGHKS and CDR2 YYEKEE (reference sequence). The CDR3 DNA follows: TGTGCCAGCAGCTTGGATGTACTTGGGACCCAGTACTTC. Translating it yields CASSLDVLGTQYF.

This clonotype was counted between two and nine times. The V call is TRBV4-1, the J call TRBJ2-5, with 10 bases identical to TRBD2. The germline CDR1 and CDR2 sequences are MGHRA and YSYEKL. With V trimmed by 1 base and J by 5 bases, 4 bases remained unmatched. The CDR3 has 15 amino acids. In DNA form, the CDR3 reads TGCGCCAGCAGCCAAGGGACTAGCGGACCCGAGACCCAGTACTTC. Residues: CASSQGTSGPETQYF.

The rearrangement joins TRBV11-2 to TRBJ1-6; TRBD1 agrees at 7 bases. CDR1 is SGHAT and CDR2 is FQNNGV in the germline V gene. The trim removed 3 bases at V and 8 bases at J, leaving 4 bases unmatched. The CDR3 spans 14 residues. This CDR3 is CASSLEGAYSPLHF. CDR3 nucleotides: TGTGCCAGCAGCTTGGAGGGGGCTTATTCACCCCTCCACTTT.

The V and J genes are TRBV3-1 and TRBJ1-2, with a possible D match to TRBD1 (6 bases). The CDR3 runs to 14 residues. The ends were cut back, 3 bases at V and 7 bases at J, with 15 bases in the middle. Germline assignment: CDR1 LGHDT and CDR2 YNNKEL (reference sequence). The CDR3 loop is CASSQGAGLGGYTF. The CDR3 coding sequence is TGTGCCAGCAGCCAGGGGGCAGGGTTAGGTGGCTACACCTTC.

The chain couples TRBV12-5 to TRBJ2-3; 10 positions agree with TRBD2. V lost 0 bases, J lost 4 bases, and 13 bases stayed unmatched. This CDR3 is built from 19 residues. From germline, CDR1 is LGHNT and CDR2 FRNRAP. CDR3 nucleotide sequence: TGTGCTAGTGGTTTGGTACAGCGGGGGGGGCTAATCTCATCAGATACGCAGTATTTT. Amino acids: CASGLVQRGGLISSDTQYF.

This clonotype was observed a few times. The chain couples TRBV27 to TRBJ2-3; no clear D gene. This CDR3 is 14 amino acids long. The V end was cut by 2 bases, the J end by 2 bases, with 8 bases between. The germline V gene has CDR1 MNHEY and CDR2 SMNVEV (reference sequence). CDR3 sequence: CASSLMWNTDTQYF. The CDR3, as DNA: TGTGCCAGCAGTTTAATGTGGAACACAGATACGCAGTATTTT.